The T cell receptor beta chain under discussion was sequenced for a study of blood T cells in healthy people across ages. Study-wide results and limits: Age advanced and TCR beta diversity per million T cells fell, roughly linearly. Any changes in expanded clonotypes were possibly confounded, as donor CMV status remained unknown. More naive CD4+ cells and higher diversity marked long-lived donors relative to aged donors.

Notes on this clonotype: Its antigen is currently unknown.

Primed by a sample-barcoded 5' primer and a J-beta primer mix, a second PCR proceeded for about 6 to 11 cycles. TCRdb redid the calling of the 5' RACE reads with MiXCR, one entry per CDR3 protein. The sample lists about 650,000 distinct CDR3 sequences, around 32% occurring once. The specimen was blood. The receptor comes from a woman older than 75 in good health.

Here the CDR3 DNA reads TGCGCCAGCAGCTTGGCACAGGGGACTTGGCCCCTCCACTTT. Encoded protein: CASSLAQGTWPLHF. V and J are TRBV5-1 and TRBJ1-6; TRBD1 matches at 7 bases. The CDR3 runs 14 residues. J lost 13 bases, V lost 0 bases, and 7 bases had no gene match. Germline-derived CDR1 and CDR2 are SGHRS and YFSETQ.